This T cell receptor (beta chain) derives from a study of shared clonotypes between healthy human individuals. About the research overall: Researchers assigned three CD4 naive, three CD4 memory, two CD8 naive and one CD8 memory plate to each donor.

Profiling relied on immunoSEQ multiplex PCR, and the TCRdb table lists in-frame clones only, not all of them. The sample lists 900,000 to 1,200,000 clones, 75% to 85% occurring once. The V end lost 1 base, the J end lost 4 bases, and 16 bases lay between the germline ends. The CDR3 sequence is 16 residues long. Germline values: CDR1 SGHTA, CDR2 FQGNSA. The specimen sequenced was memory CD4+ T cells from PBMCs. Specified subset: CD45RA-negative fraction. The rearrangement links TRBV7-2 to TRBJ1-2; possibly TRBD1 for D (5 bases). The clonotype was recovered from a man between 18 and 29 years old in good health. Some clones in this sample may be carry-over from other donors' samples. CDR3 sequence reads: CASSLEGRNGAYGYTF. CDR3 bases: TGTGCCAGCAGCTTAGAGGGACGAAACGGGGCCTATGGCTACACCTTC.